The clone carrying this T cell receptor beta chain was counted between two and nine times. These data are taken from a study of regulatory T cells in long-lasting Graves disease. Time point given: newly diagnosed GD, antithyroid drugs for less than 3 months. The TCR library used RNA extracted from PBMCs. The V segment lost 6 bases and the J segment 3 bases; nucleotides outside the gene matches: 6. Germline loops: CDR1 DFQATT, CDR2 SNEGSKA (reference sequence). This CDR3 region has 14 residues. Construction of TCR beta libraries relied on iRepertoire HTBI primers and on Arm-PCR targeting CDR3 regions. TCRdb analysed the multiplex PCR reads with MiXCR anew, one entry per CDR3 protein. Of 450,000 to 600,000 distinct CDR3 sequences in the sample, 15% to 20% were seen once. A further study also used this sample, focusing on T cells in Graves' hyperthyroidism and ophthalmopathy.

The chain carries TRBV20-1 and TRBJ2-7; 12 bases map to TRBD2. This sample comprised peripheral blood mononuclear cells (PBMCs), obtained at new diagnosis, from a patient treated with antithyroid drugs. The receptor comes from a man aged 35 to 55 with Graves disease. The CDR3 DNA sequence: TGCAGTGCGATGACTAGCGGGAGAATCTACGAGCAGTACTTC. Its translation: CSAMTSGRIYEQYF.